Below, 17 T cell receptor beta chains from the same sample are listed, as sequenced in a study of cytomegalovirus exposure and HLA in healthy donors. The study ran its PCR with 60 Vbeta and 13 Jbeta primers. The data were produced by immunoSEQ multiplex PCR, yet TCRdb's version contains in-frame clones alone and is incomplete. The data show around 110,000 clones, with around 66% seen just once and roughly 8.6% held by the top ten. The source material was PBMCs. The source is a woman aged 40 to 55 in good health and CMV-seropositive.

The V call is TRBV29-1, the J call TRBJ2-3; 11 bases map to TRBD2. The CDR3 runs 14 residues. The V segment lost 7 bases and the J segment 2 bases; nucleotides outside the gene matches: 5. The germline V gene encodes CDR1 SQVTM and CDR2 ANQGSEA. CDR3 nucleotides: TGCAGCGCGCTAGCGGGGGGCCCCACAGATACGCAGTATTTT. Translating it yields CSALAGGPTDTQYF.

This clone was detected only a few times. The DNA of the CDR3 is TGTGCCAGCAGCTCCCCAGGGAACACTGAAGCTTTCTTT. This translates into CASSSPGNTEAFF. This chain connects TRBV11-3 to TRBJ1-1; D call uncertain. Per the germline V gene, CDR1 is SGHNT and CDR2 is YENEEA. This CDR3 has 13 amino acids. The germline V and J ends were trimmed by 4 bases and 1 base, with 7 bases remaining between them.

This clone was detected only once. The chain recombines TRBV10-3 with TRBJ1-4, with 9 bases matching TRBD1. CDR3 length equals 18 residues. The germline gives CDR1 ENHRY, CDR2 SYGVKD. The junction had 17 bases not matched to a gene; V was cut back by 6 bases and J by 6 bases. In DNA form, the CDR3 reads TGTGCCATCAGCCCGGGACAGGGCGCTGGGGAGGCTGATGAAAAACTGTTTTTT. Encoded protein: CAISPGQGAGEADEKLFF.

The chain links TRBV9 to TRBJ1-2; D remains ambiguous. Per the germline V gene, CDR1 is SGDLS and CDR2 is YYNGEE. CDR3 length equals 13 residues. With 3 bases removed from V and 5 bases from J, the gap between germline ends came to 11 bases. The chain's CDR3 is CASSARGRYGYTF. CDR3 bases: TGTGCCAGCAGCGCCAGAGGGCGGTATGGCTACACCTTC.

As to this clone: The junction does not match germline at one end; this may be a read error. This chain links TRBV7-9 with TRBJ2-7, with TRBD1 matching 11 bases. CDR3 length: 14 amino acids. Germline CDR1 and CDR2: SEHNR and FQNEAQ (reference sequence). The CDR3 sequence: CSSSLGQGEGEQYF. The DNA of the CDR3 is TGTTCCAGCAGCTTGGGACAGGGGGAAGGGGAGCAGTACTTC.

This clone occurred a few times. The rearrangement joins TRBV5-1 to TRBJ2-7; D is possibly TRBD1 (6 bases). This CDR3 has 15 amino acids. The V end lost 4 bases, the J end lost 3 bases, and 17 bases lay between the germline ends. Germline CDR1 SGHRS, CDR2 YFSETQ. CDR3 in DNA: TGCGCCAGCAGCCCCGACGTTGGGGGCGTCTACGAGCAGTACTTC. This gives the protein CASSPDVGGVYEQYF.

The rearrangement joins TRBV27 to TRBJ1-2, with D perhaps matching TRBD1 (5 bases). Germline V gene lookup returns CDR1 MNHEY and CDR2 SMNVEV (reference sequence). Trimming took off 6 bases at V and 4 bases at J, with 12 bases between the two ends. The length of the CDR3 is 13 residues. In DNA, the CDR3 is TGTGCCAGCAGCCCCACAGGAGTCTATGGCTACACCTTC. Protein: CASSPTGVYGYTF.

This clone was seen a few times. V gene TRBV6-6 combines with J gene TRBJ2-2; D is unresolved. The CDR3 spans 13 residues. Germline V gene lookup returns CDR1 MNHNY and CDR2 SVGAGI (reference sequence). The V gene lost 0 bases and the J gene lost 8 bases, with 7 bases spanning the gap. The CDR3 sequence: CASSYSFRGELFF. The CDR3 DNA reads as TGTGCCAGCAGTTACTCCTTTAGAGGGGAGCTGTTTTTT.

This chain links TRBV14 with TRBJ2-1, with no clear D. This CDR3 spans 15 amino acids. Trimming left V 1 base short and J 0 bases short, with 7 bases between. Germline-derived CDR1 and CDR2 are SGHDN and FVKESK. The CDR3 protein is CASSQGLPSYNEQFF. CDR3 DNA: TGTGCCAGCAGCCAAGGCCTACCCTCCTACAATGAGCAGTTCTTC.

This clone came up once. The J gene is TRBJ2-7, the V gene TRBV19, with 11 nucleotides matching TRBD1. V gave up 5 bases and J gave up 4 bases; unmatched junction bases: 4. Looked up from germline, CDR1 is LNHDA and CDR2 is SQIVND (reference sequence). This CDR3 spans 14 amino acids. In nucleotides, the CDR3 is TGTGCCAGTAGTCCCGGGACAGGGGGATACGAGCAGTACTTC. Its protein product is CASSPGTGGYEQYF.

The gene calls are TRBV11-3 and TRBJ2-7; D unresolved. The V end was cut by 3 bases, the J end by 5 bases, with 17 bases between. The CDR3 covers 15 residues. The germline V gene has CDR1 SGHNT and CDR2 YENEEA. CDR3 amino acids: CASSFPRFPVDEQYF. The CDR3 region has the DNA TGTGCCAGCAGCTTCCCACGCTTCCCGGTGGACGAGCAGTACTTC.

This rearrangement joins TRBV30 to TRBJ1-4; 8 bases are a match to TRBD1. Germline values: CDR1 GTSNPN, CDR2 SVGIG (reference sequence). CDR3 size: 13 residues. V shed 1 base and J 8 bases; nucleotides not matched to a gene: 3. CDR3 DNA: TGTGCCTGGAGTGAACAGGGGGGAGAAAAACTGTTTTTT. This gives the protein CAWSEQGGEKLFF.

The chain couples TRBV19 to TRBJ2-1, with D possibly TRBD2 on 6 matching bases. CDR1 and CDR2 from the germline V gene are LNHDA and SQIVND (reference sequence). The V end was cut by 5 bases, the J end by 5 bases, with 10 bases between. This CDR3 is 13 amino acids long. The CDR3 DNA sequence: TGTGCCAGTAGTGTCGGACTAAACAATGAGCAGTTCTTC. It encodes CASSVGLNNEQFF.

The chain uses TRBV9 and TRBJ1-2, with D possibly being TRBD1 (6 bases). Germline CDR1 SGDLS, CDR2 YYNGEE. The CDR3 covers 13 residues. V lost 6 bases, J lost 5 bases, and 14 bases lay in between. The CDR3 DNA reads TGTGCCAGCAACGACGGACAGACATATGGCTACACCTTC. This sequence encodes CASNDGQTYGYTF.

CDR3 sequence (DNA): TGCGCCAGCAGCTTGAGGACTAGCGAGGTGACCCAGTACTTC. Amino acids: CASSLRTSEVTQYF. This rearrangement joins TRBV5-1 to TRBJ2-5; 9 bases agree with TRBD2. This CDR3 is built from 14 residues. V lost 1 base and J lost 7; bases outside the gene matches: 5. CDR1 and CDR2 from the germline V gene are SGHRS and YFSETQ.

Remarks on this clone: At one end, the junction sequence differs from germline, possibly due to a read error. The chain couples TRBV7-9 to TRBJ2-7; tentatively, D is TRBD1 (6 bases). CDR3 length equals 15 residues. Germline loops: CDR1 SEHNR, CDR2 FQNEAQ (reference sequence). CDR3 DNA sequence: TGTTCCAGCAGCTTACCAGGGGAAGGCGTCTACGAGCAGTACTTC. It codes for CSSSLPGEGVYEQYF.

The rearrangement joins TRBV2 to TRBJ1-4, with 9 bases matching TRBD1. This CDR3 spans 13 amino acids. Trimming cost V 8 bases and J 8 bases; bases outside gene matches: 6. CDR1 SNHLY and CDR2 FYNNEI come from the germline V gene. The CDR3 DNA sequence: TGTGCCAGCCAACAGGGGGCGGGGGAAAAACTGTTTTTT. It yields the protein CASQQGAGEKLFF.